This T cell receptor (beta chain) stems from a study of T cells in Graves' hyperthyroidism and ophthalmopathy. Unmatched junction bases numbered 12, after V lost 3 bases and J lost 4 bases. The germline gives CDR1 SGHRS, CDR2 YFSETQ. This CDR3 comprises 16 residues. This clonotype was recorded many times. Researchers barred patients who had uncontrolled infection, other autoimmune disease, pregnancy or lactation. Using RNA transcripts as the source, TCR beta CDR3 regions were amplified. The HTBI primer set was used in a first-round RT-PCR of the TCR CDR3. TCRdb itself ran the multiplex PCR reads through MiXCR, one entry per CDR3 protein. The repertoire holds about 290,000 distinct CDR3 sequences, with about 16% as singletons.

The TCR sequence derives from a woman between 45 and 60 years old with Graves' hyperthyroidism that later progressed to Graves' ophthalmopathy. Material: blood. V is TRBV5-1 and J is TRBJ1-2; 7 bases line up with TRBD1. CDR3 region: CASSSSGTEILYGYTF. The CDR3 bases are TGCGCCAGCAGCTCATCCGGGACAGAGATCCTCTATGGCTACACCTTC.